This T cell receptor (beta chain) was sequenced during a study of beta chain features in type 1 diabetes listed by TCRdb under 2018. Concerning the study at large: Mean age, gender distribution, total cell number and subset yield did not differ between patients and healthy donors. A total of 100 million to 110 million sorted cells were examined across all samples, and a strong correlation was observed between cell number per subset and RNA yield. Whereas all 28 donors provided naive and central memory subsets, regulatory and stem cell-like memory subsets were isolated from just 8 patients and roughly 8 healthy donors. The study compared TCRB repertoires of sorted circulating CD4+ T cell subsets between recently diagnosed type 1 diabetes patients and matched healthy donors.

In the germline V gene (reference sequence), CDR1 corresponds to LNHDA and CDR2 to SQIVND. The CDR3 spans 12 residues, from the cysteine through the phenylalanine. Here the CDR3 DNA is all that survives: 36 bases in frame from base 1. Trimming at the junction amounts to 3 bases on V and 5 bases on J, and the germline ends lie 5 bases apart. This clone occurred a few times. Its specific antigen is unknown. There are no base qualities to consult, and no much larger clone falls within one base. The paper as a whole reports these results and caveats: Because the HLA sub-analyses included only small numbers of individuals, any influence of HLA type on TCRB rearrangement was left unresolved. At VDJ recombination sites, type 1 diabetes patients had fewer insertions and more deleted nucleotides, which implies abnormalities in thymic rearrangement. Sequencing cDNA rather than genomic DNA could over-represent highly expressing activated cells, although activation and CD3 levels did not differ between groups. In all four CD4+ subsets, TCRB CDR3 length was moderately but significantly shorter in type 1 diabetes patients. PCR might favor shorter templates, but patient and control samples were amplified and corrected together, so any skew would affect both groups equally. Naive, central memory and regulatory TCRB repertoires appeared to be more similar among patients than among healthy donors.

Each donor gave one peripheral blood draw, approximately 110 mL on average, collected into heparinised tubes. Using a panel that included CD45RO, CCR7, CD25, CD127, CD95 and CD27, naive, central memory, regulatory and stem cell-like memory CD4+ T cells were sorted on a BD FACSAria II. A purity above 95% was achieved for all sorted populations. PBMCs were isolated immediately by Lymphoprep density gradient centrifugation and stained directly without culture. So that batch effects would be minimized, each experiment stained and sorted samples in pairs, pairing one healthy donor with one patient. All of the isolated RNA was reverse transcribed with the High Capacity cDNA Reverse Transcription Kit, so expressed TCRB transcripts were sequenced. Survey-depth immunoSEQ sequencing was performed on stem cell-like memory T cell samples, with an average of roughly 1 million total reads per sample. Sorted cells were lysed in RLT buffer, and RNA was extracted using DNase-treated RNeasy Micro or Mini kits according to cell number. To prevent cross-contamination, each cell subset was processed individually, whereas patient and healthy donor samples were processed jointly. Using the immunoSEQ multiplex PCR, TCRB sequences were amplified from cDNA into 87-bp fragments spanning the CDR3 region. Sequencing of the amplicons was done on the Illumina HiSeq platform. On the study's bioinformatics: PCR bias was corrected computationally using synthetic template baselines, and reads within Hamming distance 2 were collapsed, with unmergeable singletons discarded. Reads were aligned against IMGT to assign V, D and J genes, CDR3 length and insertions or deletions at six rearrangement sites. Within each subset, clonotype counts were normalized to sorted cell number, and only after that were true diversity and Gini coefficients computed with the tcR R package. Repertoire sharing was quantified using the overlap coefficient calculated on TCRB nucleotide sequences. What TCRdb holds here is the immuneACCESS table cut down to in-frame rearrangements. Part of the clones is not present; checked against another copy, under half of the missing clones reflect an unresolved V gene, and the others are unexplained. V and J calls and clone size are as listed in that table; D and trimming were resolved from the DNA. Recorded for this sample are some 99,000 clones; almost 40% of them occurred a single time. Over 0.05% of the sample comes from the top ten.

This receptor was obtained from a woman under 30 in good health. The sequence links TRBV19 to TRBJ1-5; the D gene cannot be named for sure. Sequencing was performed on stem cell memory CD4+ T cells from blood. Explained via the paper, the cell subset or site label denotes: stem cell-like memory CD4+ T cells. CDR3 region: CASSIAHQPQHF. The DNA sequence is given as TGTGCCAGTAGTATCGCGCATCAGCCCCAGCATTTT.